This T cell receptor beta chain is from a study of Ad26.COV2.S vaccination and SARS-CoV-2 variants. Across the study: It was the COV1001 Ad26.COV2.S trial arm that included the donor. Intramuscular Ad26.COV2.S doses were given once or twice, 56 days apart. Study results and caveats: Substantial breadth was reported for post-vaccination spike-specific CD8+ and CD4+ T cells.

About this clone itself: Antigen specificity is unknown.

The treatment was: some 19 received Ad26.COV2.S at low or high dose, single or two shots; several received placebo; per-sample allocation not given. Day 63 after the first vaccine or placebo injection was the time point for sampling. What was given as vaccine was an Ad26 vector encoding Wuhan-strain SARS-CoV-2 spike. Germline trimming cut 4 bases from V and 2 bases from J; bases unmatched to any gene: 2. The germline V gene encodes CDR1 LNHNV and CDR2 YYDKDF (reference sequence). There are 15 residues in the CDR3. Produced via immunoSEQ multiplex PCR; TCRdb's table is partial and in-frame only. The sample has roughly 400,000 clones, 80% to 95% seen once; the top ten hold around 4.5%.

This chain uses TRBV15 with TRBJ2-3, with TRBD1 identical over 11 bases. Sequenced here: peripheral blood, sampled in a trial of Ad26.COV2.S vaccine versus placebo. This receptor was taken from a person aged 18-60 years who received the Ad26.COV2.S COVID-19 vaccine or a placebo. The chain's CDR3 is CATSKGQGDTDTQYF. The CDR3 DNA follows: TGTGCCACCAGCAAGGGACAGGGGGACACAGATACGCAGTATTTT.